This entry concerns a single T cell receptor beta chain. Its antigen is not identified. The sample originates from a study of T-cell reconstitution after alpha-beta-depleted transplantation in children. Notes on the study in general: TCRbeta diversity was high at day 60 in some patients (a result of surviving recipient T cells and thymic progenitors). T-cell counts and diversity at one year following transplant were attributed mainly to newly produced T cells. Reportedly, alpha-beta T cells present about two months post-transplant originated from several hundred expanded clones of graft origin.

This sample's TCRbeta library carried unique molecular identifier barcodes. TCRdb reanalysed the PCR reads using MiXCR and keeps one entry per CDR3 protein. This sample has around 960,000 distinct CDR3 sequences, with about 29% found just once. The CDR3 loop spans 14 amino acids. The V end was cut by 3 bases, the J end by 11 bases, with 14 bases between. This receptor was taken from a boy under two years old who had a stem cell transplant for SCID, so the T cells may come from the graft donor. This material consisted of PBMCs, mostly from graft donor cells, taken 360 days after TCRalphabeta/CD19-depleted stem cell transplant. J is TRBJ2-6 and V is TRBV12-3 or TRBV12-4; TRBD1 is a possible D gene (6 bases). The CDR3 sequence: CASSLDSRSDVLTF. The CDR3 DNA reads TGTGCCAGCAGTTTGGACAGCCGGAGCGACGTCCTGACTTTC.